This entry lists 15 T cell receptor beta chains sequenced from one sample in a study of T cells in Graves' hyperthyroidism and ophthalmopathy. TCR beta CDR3 sequences were amplified from RNA transcripts. An initial round of RT-PCR targeting the TCR CDR3 relied on the HTBI primer set. MiXCR was run by TCRdb on the multiplex PCR reads, yielding one entry per CDR3 protein. The table shows hundreds of thousands of distinct CDR3 sequences, with over 35% occurring only once. The specimen was blood. The receptor set was obtained from a man in his late teens or twenties with Graves' hyperthyroidism.

This sequence joins TRBV29-1 and TRBJ2-7, with 9 bases aligning to TRBD2. The CDR3 length is 12 residues. With 8 bases clipped from V and 2 bases from J, the junction kept 4 bases outside the gene matches. CDR1 SQVTM and CDR2 ANQGSEA come from the germline V gene. The CDR3 bases are TGCAGCTTTAGCGGGGGCACCTACGAGCAGTACTTC. Translated: CSFSGGTYEQYF.

CDR3 in amino acids: CSARGTQGNPYEQYF. In DNA form, the CDR3 reads TGCAGTGCTAGAGGCACACAGGGAAATCCCTACGAGCAGTACTTC. This chain connects TRBV20-1 to TRBJ2-7, with D perhaps matching TRBD1 (6 bases). The length of the CDR3 is 15 residues. Germline CDR1 DFQATT, CDR2 SNEGSKA (reference sequence). V gave up 1 base and J gave up 2 bases, with 15 bases separating them.

This clonotype came up many times. The V call is TRBV7-8, the J call TRBJ1-1; possibly TRBD1 for D (6 bases). CDR3 length: 11 residues. Trimming left V 5 bases short and J 7 bases short, with 8 bases between. Germline V lookup: CDR1 SGHVS, CDR2 FQNEAQ. Written as DNA, the CDR3 is TGTGCCAGCAGCCAGGGGAGTGAAGCTTTCTTT. Its translation is CASSQGSEAFF.

Regarding this clonotype: It is likely a read error, because the conserved phenylalanine at the end of the CDR3 is missing. This sequence joins TRBV10-3 and TRBJ1-5; D call uncertain. The CDR3 sequence is 14 residues long. The germline V gene has CDR1 ENHRY and CDR2 SYGVKD. V lost 4 bases and J 4 bases, leaving 11 bases between the germline ends. CDR3 amino acids: CAISARDGNQPQHS. The CDR3 DNA follows: TGTGCCATCAGTGCTAGAGATGGGAATCAGCCCCAGCATTCT.

This clonotype was seen many times. This rearrangement joins TRBV20-1 to TRBJ1-5, with D possibly matching TRBD1 (5 bases). The CDR3 consists of 12 residues. Germline assignment: CDR1 DFQATT and CDR2 SNEGSKA (reference sequence). The CDR3 loop is CSVEGGNQPQHF. The DNA for the CDR3 is TGCAGCGTCGAAGGGGGCAATCAGCCCCAGCATTTT.

In its sample, this clonotype was seen a few times. The rearrangement links TRBV6-5 to TRBJ2-5; 11 nucleotides match TRBD1. Trimming removed 7 bases from V and 7 bases from J; junction bases left unmatched: 11. Germline CDR1 reads MNHEY; CDR2 reads SVGAGI. This CDR3 has 15 residues. CDR3 nucleotide sequence: TGTGCCAGCACTCAGCCGGACAGGGGGCGCGGGACCCAGTACTTC. Protein sequence: CASTQPDRGRGTQYF.

This sequence joins TRBV7-9 and TRBJ1-6; possibly TRBD1 for D (5 bases). Deletions cut 5 bases from V and 6 bases from J, with 11 bases between. The CDR3 contains 14 residues. Looked up from germline, CDR1 is SEHNR and CDR2 is FQNEAQ (reference sequence). In DNA form, the CDR3 reads TGTGCCAGCAGCCCCGGACACTTTAATTCACCCCTCCACTTT. Its translation: CASSPGHFNSPLHF.

The chain employs TRBV28 and TRBJ2-2; no firm D call. Looked up from germline, CDR1 is MDHEN and CDR2 is SYDVKM. Trimming removed 7 bases at V and 6 bases at J, with 12 bases between. The CDR3 runs 13 residues. The CDR3 loop reads CASKGSKAGELFF. Here the CDR3 DNA reads TGTGCCAGCAAAGGCAGTAAGGCCGGGGAGCTGTTTTTT.

This clonotype was recorded a few times. The CDR3 reads CASRHRTVDQTSYGYTF. The DNA for the CDR3 is TGTGCCAGCAGGCACCGGACAGTCGATCAAACCTCCTATGGCTACACCTTC. The V call is TRBV7-9, the J call TRBJ1-2, with D maybe TRBD1 (6 bases). Trimming shortened V by 6 bases and J by 4 bases, and 24 bases separated the two germline ends. Germline V lookup: CDR1 SEHNR, CDR2 FQNEAQ (reference sequence). This CDR3 has 17 amino acids.

A word on this clonotype: One end of the junction varies from germline; a read error may be responsible. This rearrangement joins TRBV7-3 to TRBJ2-2; D is tentatively TRBD1 or TRBD2 (6 bases each). CDR1 SGHTA and CDR2 FQGTGA come from the germline V gene. This CDR3 has 15 amino acids. CDR3 protein: CASSREGGHTGELFF. In nucleotides, the CDR3 is TGCGCCAGCAGCCGAGAGGGGGGTCACACCGGGGAGCTGTTTTTT.

The chain employs TRBV6-6 and TRBJ2-7, with no clear D. Germline CDR1 reads MNHNY; CDR2 reads SVGAGI (reference sequence). Trimming removed 11 bases from V and 2 bases from J, with 13 bases in between. The CDR3 contains 12 residues. The CDR3 DNA sequence: TGTGCCGTCCGGACGGAGACCTACGAGCAGTACTTC. Translating gives CAVRTETYEQYF.

This clonotype was seen a handful of times. V gene TRBV7-9 combines with J gene TRBJ1-2; tentative D call: TRBD1 (5 bases). The CDR3 spans 16 residues. Trimming removed 3 bases at V and 2 bases at J, with 16 bases between. The germline CDR1 and CDR2 sequences are SEHNR and FQNEAQ (reference sequence). The CDR3 here is CASSLGSGLGNYGYTF. The CDR3, as DNA: TGTGCCAGCAGCTTGGGATCAGGGTTGGGGAACTATGGCTACACCTTC.

This clonotype has a handful of counts. V and J are TRBV5-5 and TRBJ1-1; TRBD1 is a possible D gene (6 bases). V dropped 1 base and J dropped 4 bases, with 20 bases sitting between them. CDR3 length: 17 amino acids. The germline V gene encodes CDR1 SGHKS and CDR2 YYEKEE (reference sequence). The CDR3 loop is CASSLTLPRGRGTEAFF. The DNA of the CDR3 is TGTGCCAGCAGCTTGACTCTTCCCAGGGGTAGGGGCACTGAAGCTTTCTTT.

This clonotype turned up a few times. The chain employs TRBV5-1 and TRBJ2-5, with D tentatively TRBD2 (5 bases). The germline CDR1 and CDR2 sequences are SGHRS and YFSETQ. Trimming removed 1 base at V and 3 bases at J, with 13 bases between. The CDR3 runs to 15 residues. In DNA, the CDR3 is TGCGCCAGCAGCTTGTTGTCAGCGGTGGAAGAGACCCAGTACTTC. Its protein product is CASSLLSAVEETQYF. The full variable domain, completed using reference TRBV5-1 and TRBJ2-5, is KAGVTQTPRYLIKTRGQQVTLSCSPISGHRSVSWYQQTPGQGLQFLFEYFSETQRNKGNFPGRFSGRQFSNSRSEMNVSTLELGDSALYLCASSLLSAVEETQYFGPGTRLLVL.

Details on this clonotype: Without the conserved terminal phenylalanine or tryptophan, this CDR3 likely stems from a read error. The limits of the CDR3 on the DNA are not certain, so only TCRdb's listed CDR3 is given. V and J are TRBV5-1 and TRBJ2-2; TRBD1, the D gene given by the table, was not confirmed from the DNA. Ends included, the CDR3 has 9 residues. The germline V gene has CDR1 SGHRS and CDR2 YFSETQ. CDR3 residues: CATKLKPGQ.